The 15 T cell receptor beta chains below all came from one sample that was sequenced in a study of human T cells and chemical hapten exposure. This sample's time point: patch test 3, about 24 weeks after DPC sensitization. As to treatment: therapeutic diphenylcyclopropenone sensitization with weekly scalp DPC. TCRdb fed the RACE reads into MiXCR, producing one record per CDR3 protein. The sample consists of about 190,000 distinct CDR3 sequences, around 23% of them appearing once. The starting material was whole blood, obtained in connection with sensitization to the hapten diphenylcyclopropenone (DPC). The receptors derive from a woman in her forties with alopecia areata. Some clones in this sample may be carry-over from other donors' samples.

There are a few counts of this clonotype. V usage is TRBV7-8 and J usage is TRBJ2-5, with D possibly matching TRBD2 (5 bases). Germline V gives CDR1 SGHVS, CDR2 FQNEAQ. The V gene lost 5 bases and the J gene lost 0 bases, with 10 bases spanning the gap. This CDR3 is built from 14 residues. CDR3 nucleotide sequence: TGTGCCAGCAGCGGAGCGGCGTACCAAGAGACCCAGTACTTC. Its protein product is CASSGAAYQETQYF.

This clonotype was seen a few times. The rearrangement uses TRBV6-6 and TRBJ2-1; 8 nucleotides align to TRBD1. The J segment lost 8 bases and the V segment lost 2 bases, leaving 2 bases of the junction unmatched. This CDR3 contains 13 residues. CDR1 is MNHNY and CDR2 is SVGAGI in the germline V gene (reference sequence). The CDR3 loop is CASSYGQGYEQFF. The CDR3 coding sequence is TGTGCCAGCAGTTACGGACAGGGCTATGAGCAGTTCTTC.

This clonotype has more than one count but fewer than ten. J is TRBJ2-7 and V is TRBV10-3; 9 bases fit TRBD2. J lost 5 bases, V lost 5 bases, and 4 bases had no gene match. CDR3 size: 13 residues. Germline-derived CDR1 and CDR2 are ENHRY and SYGVKD. Here the CDR3 reads CAISRTSVDEQYF. CDR3 DNA sequence: TGTGCCATCAGTCGGACTAGCGTAGACGAGCAGTACTTC.

The chain has TRBV7-3 and TRBJ2-3, with TRBD2 matching over 7 bases. Trimming took 2 bases from V and 0 from J; bases not matched to a gene: 8. The V gene's germline CDR1 is SGHTA and CDR2 FQGTGA. There are 17 residues in the CDR3. CDR3 nucleotides: TGTGCCAGCAGCTTAGGGAGGGGTGGCTCTAGCACAGATACGCAGTATTTT. Protein product: CASSLGRGGSSTDTQYF.

V gene TRBV7-9 combines with J gene TRBJ2-2; D uncertain. CDR1 is SEHNR and CDR2 is FQNEAQ in the germline V gene (reference sequence). The CDR3 has 16 residues. Trimming left V 2 bases short and J 0 bases short, with 10 bases between. This CDR3 reads CASSLRAPPNTGELFF. In DNA form, the CDR3 reads TGTGCCAGCAGCTTACGCGCACCGCCGAACACCGGGGAGCTGTTTTTT.

This chain joins TRBV7-2 and TRBJ2-3, with 8 bases identical to TRBD1. This CDR3 is built from 14 residues. Germline CDR1 and CDR2: SGHTA and FQGNSA. The trim removed 3 bases at V and 4 bases at J, leaving 3 bases unmatched. The chain's CDR3 is CASSFQGAADTQYF. The CDR3, as DNA: TGTGCCAGCAGCTTTCAGGGGGCCGCAGATACGCAGTATTTT.

The table lists this clonotype with a few counts. This chain uses TRBV21-1 with TRBJ2-5; TRBD1, the D gene given by the table, was not confirmed from the DNA. TRBV21-1 is assigned pseudogene status. CDR3 size: 15 residues. Here the CDR3 DNA reads TGTGCCAGCAGCAAAGGGACAGGGGTCCAAGAGACCCAGTACTTC. This codes for CASSKGTGVQETQYF.

This clonotype appeared many times. The rearrangement joins TRBV28 to TRBJ2-5; D is ambiguous. This CDR3 region has 15 residues. CDR1 and CDR2 from the germline V gene are MDHEN and SYDVKM. The V and J ends lost 7 bases and 1 base respectively, with 16 bases between them. The CDR3: CASTPWDGFQETQYF. For the CDR3, the DNA is TGTGCCAGCACCCCCTGGGATGGGTTCCAAGAGACCCAGTACTTC.

This clonotype was detected only a few times. This chain connects TRBV7-2 to TRBJ2-5, with 9 bases that match TRBD1. The length of the CDR3 is 20 residues. Per germline, CDR1 SGHTA and CDR2 FQGNSA. V trimming: 3 bases; J trimming: 3 bases; junction bases outside the gene matches: 20. In DNA, the CDR3 is TGTGCCAGCAGCTTCCTCCCCCCGGACAGGGGTATAACTCCAAAAGAGACCCAGTACTTC. It codes for CASSFLPPDRGITPKETQYF.

This chain uses TRBV7-6 with TRBJ2-3; D gene ambiguous. CDR1 and CDR2 (germline): SGHVS, FNYEAQ. V was shortened by 8 bases and J by 2 bases, with 11 bases between the two germline ends. The CDR3 runs to 13 residues. CDR3 residues: CASGRSVTDTQYF. CDR3 nucleotide sequence: TGTGCCAGCGGCAGGAGTGTCACAGATACGCAGTATTTT.

The chain combines TRBV4-3 with TRBJ2-7; D is possibly TRBD2 (5 bases). This CDR3 has 15 residues. Germline loops: CDR1 LGHNA, CDR2 YSLEER. V was pared by 1 base and J by 2 bases, with 12 bases between. The CDR3 nucleotides read TGCGCCAGCAGCCAAGTCGCTAGCCCCACCTACGAGCAGTACTTC. Residues: CASSQVASPTYEQYF.

This clonotype has at least ten counts. The chain is built from TRBV28 and TRBJ2-1; 8 bases align to TRBD2. The CDR3 is 15 amino acids. Germline values: CDR1 MDHEN, CDR2 SYDVKM. Trimming took 4 bases from V and 2 from J; bases not matched to a gene: 4. In DNA form, the CDR3 reads TGTGCCAGCAGTTACGGGAGGGTGGCCTACAATGAGCAGTTCTTC. Its protein product is CASSYGRVAYNEQFF.

This clonotype was counted between two and nine times. This chain connects TRBV5-1 to TRBJ2-1, with D perhaps assigned TRBD1 or TRBD2 (5 bases each). V lost 4 bases and J 6 bases, leaving 20 bases between the germline ends. Germline-derived CDR1 and CDR2 are SGHRS and YFSETQ. CDR3 length: 16 amino acids. CDR3 bases: TGCGCCAGCAGCCCCGGTCAGGGTCAAGGACTCAATGAGCAGTTCTTC. This sequence encodes CASSPGQGQGLNEQFF. Combining the CDR3 with reference TRBV5-1 and TRBJ2-1 gives the whole variable domain KAGVTQTPRYLIKTRGQQVTLSCSPISGHRSVSWYQQTPGQGLQFLFEYFSETQRNKGNFPGRFSGRQFSNSRSEMNVSTLELGDSALYLCASSPGQGQGLNEQFFGPGTRLTVL.

This clonotype has more than one count but fewer than ten. The chain is built from TRBV5-8 and TRBJ2-2, with a weak D call TRBD2 (6 bases). Deletions cut 5 bases from V and 4 bases from J, with 9 bases between. Germline lookup yields CDR1 SGHTS and CDR2 YDEGEE. This CDR3 is built from 13 residues. CDR3 residues: CASSWEVTGELFF. The CDR3 region has the DNA TGTGCCAGCAGTTGGGAGGTCACCGGGGAGCTGTTTTTT.

This clonotype turned up a few times. V and J are TRBV28 and TRBJ1-6; tentative D call: TRBD1 (6 bases). The CDR3 covers 15 residues. Per the germline V gene, CDR1 is MDHEN and CDR2 is SYDVKM. The ends were cut back, 6 bases at V and 5 bases at J, with 14 bases in the middle. The CDR3 DNA follows: TGTGCCAGCAGCTTGATCAGGGGTAATAATTCACCCCTCCACTTT. Translated: CASSLIRGNNSPLHF. Combining the CDR3 with reference TRBV28 and TRBJ1-6 gives the whole variable domain DVKVTQSSRYLVKRTGEKVFLECVQDMDHENMFWYRQDPGLGLRLIYFSYDVKMKEKGDIPEGYSVSREKKERFSLILESASTNQTSMYLCASSLIRGNNSPLHFGNGTRLTVT.